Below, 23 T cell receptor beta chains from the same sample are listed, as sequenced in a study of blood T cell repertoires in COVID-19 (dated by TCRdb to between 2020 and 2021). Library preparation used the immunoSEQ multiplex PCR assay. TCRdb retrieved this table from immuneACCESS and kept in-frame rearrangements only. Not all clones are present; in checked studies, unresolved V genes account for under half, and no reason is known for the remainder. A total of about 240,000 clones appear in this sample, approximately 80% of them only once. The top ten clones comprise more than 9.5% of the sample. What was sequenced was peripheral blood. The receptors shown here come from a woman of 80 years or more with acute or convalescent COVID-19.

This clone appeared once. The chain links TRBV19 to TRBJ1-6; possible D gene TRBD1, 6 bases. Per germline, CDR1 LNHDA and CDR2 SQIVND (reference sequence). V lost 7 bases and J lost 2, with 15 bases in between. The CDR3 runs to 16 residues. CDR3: CASTRDTRTYNSPLHF. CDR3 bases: TGTGCCAGTACCCGGGACACTCGAACCTATAATTCACCCCTCCACTTT.

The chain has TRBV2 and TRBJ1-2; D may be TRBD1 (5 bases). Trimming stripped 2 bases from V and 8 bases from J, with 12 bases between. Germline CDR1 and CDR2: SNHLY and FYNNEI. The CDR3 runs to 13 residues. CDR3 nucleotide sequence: TGTGCCAGCAGTGAACACAGCCAGGGAGGCTACACCTTC. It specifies CASSEHSQGGYTF.

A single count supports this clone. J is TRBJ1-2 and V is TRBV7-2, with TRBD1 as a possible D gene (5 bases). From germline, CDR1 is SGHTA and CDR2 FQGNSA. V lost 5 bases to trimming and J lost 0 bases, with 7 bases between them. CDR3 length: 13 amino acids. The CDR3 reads CASSGRANYGYTF. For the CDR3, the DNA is TGTGCCAGCAGCGGCAGGGCTAACTATGGCTACACCTTC.

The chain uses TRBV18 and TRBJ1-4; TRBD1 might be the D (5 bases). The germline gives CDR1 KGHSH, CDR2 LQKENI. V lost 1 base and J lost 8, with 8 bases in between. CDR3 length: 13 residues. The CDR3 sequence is CASSPRRDEKLFF. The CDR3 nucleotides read TGTGCCAGCTCACCACGGCGGGACGAAAAACTGTTTTTT.

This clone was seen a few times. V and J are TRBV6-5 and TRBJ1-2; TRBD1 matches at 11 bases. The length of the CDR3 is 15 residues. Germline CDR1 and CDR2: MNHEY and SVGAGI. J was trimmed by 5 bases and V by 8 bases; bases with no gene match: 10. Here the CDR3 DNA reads TGTGCCAGCGACCCATCCGGGACAGGGGGATATGGCTACACCTTC. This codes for CASDPSGTGGYGYTF.

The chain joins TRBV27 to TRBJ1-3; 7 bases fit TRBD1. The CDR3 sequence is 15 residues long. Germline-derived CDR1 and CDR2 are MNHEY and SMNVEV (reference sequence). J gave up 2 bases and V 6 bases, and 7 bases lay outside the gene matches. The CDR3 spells CASRQTGVPGNTIYF. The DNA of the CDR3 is TGTGCCAGCAGGCAAACAGGGGTACCTGGAAACACCATATATTTT.

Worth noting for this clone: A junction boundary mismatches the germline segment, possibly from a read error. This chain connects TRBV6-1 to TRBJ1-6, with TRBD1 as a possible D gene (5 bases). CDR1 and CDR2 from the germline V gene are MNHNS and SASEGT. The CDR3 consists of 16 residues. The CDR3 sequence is CTSSEAAGILDSPLHF. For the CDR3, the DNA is TGTACCAGCAGTGAAGCGGCAGGGATTTTGGATTCACCCCTCCACTTT.

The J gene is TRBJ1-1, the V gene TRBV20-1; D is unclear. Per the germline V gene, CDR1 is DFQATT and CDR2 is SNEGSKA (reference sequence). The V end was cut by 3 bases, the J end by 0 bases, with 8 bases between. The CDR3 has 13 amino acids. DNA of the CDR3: TGCAGTGCTAGTCCCGGGATGAACACTGAAGCTTTCTTT. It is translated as CSASPGMNTEAFF.

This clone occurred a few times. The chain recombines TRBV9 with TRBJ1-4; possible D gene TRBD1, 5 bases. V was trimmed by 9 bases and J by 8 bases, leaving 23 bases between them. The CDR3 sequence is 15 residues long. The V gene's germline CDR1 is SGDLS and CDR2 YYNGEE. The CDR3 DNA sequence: TGTGCCATCACTGGGGGAGGATGGAGAGTCGAAAAACTGTTTTTT. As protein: CAITGGGWRVEKLFF.

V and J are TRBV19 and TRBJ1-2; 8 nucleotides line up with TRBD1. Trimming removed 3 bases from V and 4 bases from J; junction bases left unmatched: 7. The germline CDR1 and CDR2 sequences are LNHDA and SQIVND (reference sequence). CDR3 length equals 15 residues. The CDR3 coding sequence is TGTGCCAGTAGTATCCTTGACAGGGGCGGCTATGGCTACACCTTC. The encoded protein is CASSILDRGGYGYTF.

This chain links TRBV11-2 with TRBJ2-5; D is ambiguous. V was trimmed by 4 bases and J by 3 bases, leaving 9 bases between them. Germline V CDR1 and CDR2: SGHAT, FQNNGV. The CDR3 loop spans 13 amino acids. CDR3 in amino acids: CASSSAEEETQYF. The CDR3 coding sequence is TGTGCCAGCAGCTCGGCCGAGGAAGAGACCCAGTACTTC.

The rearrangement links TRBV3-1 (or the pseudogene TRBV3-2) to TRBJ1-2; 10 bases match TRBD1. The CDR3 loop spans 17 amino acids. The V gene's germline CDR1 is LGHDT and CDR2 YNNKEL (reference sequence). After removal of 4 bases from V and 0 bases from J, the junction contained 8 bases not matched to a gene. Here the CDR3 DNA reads TGTGCCAGCAGCCTACGACAGGGGGCCCAAACTAACTATGGCTACACCTTC. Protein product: CASSLRQGAQTNYGYTF.

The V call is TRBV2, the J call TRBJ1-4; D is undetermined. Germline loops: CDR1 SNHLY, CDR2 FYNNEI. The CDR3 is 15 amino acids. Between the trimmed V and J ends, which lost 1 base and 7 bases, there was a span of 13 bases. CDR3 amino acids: CASSEGRSRSEKLFF. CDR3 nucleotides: TGTGCCAGCAGTGAAGGTCGGTCTCGTAGTGAAAAACTGTTTTTT.

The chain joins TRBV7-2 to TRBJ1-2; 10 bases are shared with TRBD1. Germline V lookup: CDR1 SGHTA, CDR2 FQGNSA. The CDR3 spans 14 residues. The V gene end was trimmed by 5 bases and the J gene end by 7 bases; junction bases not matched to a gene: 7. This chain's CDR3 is CASSPDRGRGGYTF. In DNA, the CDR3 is TGTGCCAGCAGCCCAGACAGGGGGCGGGGTGGCTACACCTTC.

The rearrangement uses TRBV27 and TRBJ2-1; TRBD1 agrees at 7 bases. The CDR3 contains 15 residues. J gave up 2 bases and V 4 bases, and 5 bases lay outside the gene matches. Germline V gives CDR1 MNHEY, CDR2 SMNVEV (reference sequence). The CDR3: CASSSYGQAYNEQFF. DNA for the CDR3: TGTGCCAGCAGTTCATACGGACAGGCCTACAATGAGCAGTTCTTC.

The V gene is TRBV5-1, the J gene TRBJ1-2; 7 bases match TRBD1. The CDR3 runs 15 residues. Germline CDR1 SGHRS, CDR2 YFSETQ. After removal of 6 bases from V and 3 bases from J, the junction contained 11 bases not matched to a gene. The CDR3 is CASTLETGTDYGYTF. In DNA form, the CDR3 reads TGCGCCAGCACCCTAGAGACAGGGACAGACTATGGCTACACCTTC. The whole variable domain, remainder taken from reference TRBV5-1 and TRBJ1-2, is KAGVTQTPRYLIKTRGQQVTLSCSPISGHRSVSWYQQTPGQGLQFLFEYFSETQRNKGNFPGRFSGRQFSNSRSEMNVSTLELGDSALYLCASTLETGTDYGYTFGSGTRLTVV.

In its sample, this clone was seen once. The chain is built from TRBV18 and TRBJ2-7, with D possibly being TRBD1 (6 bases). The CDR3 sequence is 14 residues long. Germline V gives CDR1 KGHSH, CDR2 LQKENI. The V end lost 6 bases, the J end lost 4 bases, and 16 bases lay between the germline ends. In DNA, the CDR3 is TGTGCCAGCTCGCCTCAGGGGCCGGAGTACGAGCAGTACTTC. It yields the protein CASSPQGPEYEQYF.

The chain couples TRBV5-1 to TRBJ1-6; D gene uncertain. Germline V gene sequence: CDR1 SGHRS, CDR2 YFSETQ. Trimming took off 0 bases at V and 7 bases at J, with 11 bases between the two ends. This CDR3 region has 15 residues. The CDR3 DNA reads TGCGCCAGCAGCTTGGGGGCAGGCACGAATTCACCCCTCCACTTT. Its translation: CASSLGAGTNSPLHF.

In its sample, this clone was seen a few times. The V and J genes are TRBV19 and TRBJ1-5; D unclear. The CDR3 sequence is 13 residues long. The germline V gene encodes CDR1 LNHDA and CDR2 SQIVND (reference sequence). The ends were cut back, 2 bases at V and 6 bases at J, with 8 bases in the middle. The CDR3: CASSILLSQPQHF. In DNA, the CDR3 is TGTGCCAGTAGTATACTCCTAAGTCAGCCCCAGCATTTT.

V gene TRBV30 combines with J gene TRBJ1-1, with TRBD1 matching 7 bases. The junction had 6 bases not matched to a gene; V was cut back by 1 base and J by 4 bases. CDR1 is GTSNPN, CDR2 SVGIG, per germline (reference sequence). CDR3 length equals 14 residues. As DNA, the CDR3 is TGTGCCTGGAGTGCCAGACAGGGTCGCACTGAAGCTTTCTTT. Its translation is CAWSARQGRTEAFF. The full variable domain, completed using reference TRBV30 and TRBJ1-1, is SQTIHQWPATLVQPVGSPLSLECTVEGTSNPNLYWYRQAAGRGLQLLFYSVGIGQISSEVPQNLSASRPQDRQFILSSKKLLLSDSGFYLCAWSARQGRTEAFFGQGTRLTVV.

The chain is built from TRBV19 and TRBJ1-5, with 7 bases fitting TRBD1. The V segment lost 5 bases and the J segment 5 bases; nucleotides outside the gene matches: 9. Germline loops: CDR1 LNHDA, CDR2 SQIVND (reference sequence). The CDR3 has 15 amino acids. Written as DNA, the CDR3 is TGTGCCAGTAGTCTCAGGGGGAATCTTTATCAGCCCCAGCATTTT. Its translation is CASSLRGNLYQPQHF.

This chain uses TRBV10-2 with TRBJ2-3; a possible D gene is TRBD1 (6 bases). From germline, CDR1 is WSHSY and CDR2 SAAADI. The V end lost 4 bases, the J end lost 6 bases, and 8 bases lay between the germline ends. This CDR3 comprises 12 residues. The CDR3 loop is CASSVGGDTQYF. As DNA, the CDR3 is TGCGCCAGCAGTGTTGGGGGCGATACGCAGTATTTT.

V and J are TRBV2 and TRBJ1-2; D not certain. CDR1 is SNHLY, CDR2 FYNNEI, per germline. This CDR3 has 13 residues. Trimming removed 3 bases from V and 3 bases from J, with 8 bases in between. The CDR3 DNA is TGTGCCAGCAGTGAGCCGGGATACTATGGCTACACCTTC. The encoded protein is CASSEPGYYGYTF.